Below, 8 T cell receptor beta chains from the same sample are listed, as sequenced in a study of cytomegalovirus exposure and HLA in healthy donors. The primer mix had 60 Vbeta and 13 Jbeta primers. TCRdb's copy holds only in-frame clones and misses some; the assay was immunoSEQ multiplex PCR. The repertoire holds fewer than 250,000 clones, with approximately 70% as singletons. The specimen sequenced was PBMCs. These receptors all stem from a woman aged 25 to 39 in good health and CMV-seropositive.

This chain uses TRBV28 with TRBJ2-3, with a tentative D call TRBD1 (6 bases). The germline CDR1 and CDR2 sequences are MDHEN and SYDVKM. V dropped 3 bases and J dropped 0 bases, with 7 bases sitting between them. The CDR3 covers 14 residues. The CDR3 spells CASSLGASTDTQYF. DNA for the CDR3: TGTGCCAGCAGTTTGGGGGCAAGCACAGATACGCAGTATTTT. Complete variable domain (other parts from reference TRBV28 and TRBJ2-3): DVKVTQSSRYLVKRTGEKVFLECVQDMDHENMFWYRQDPGLGLRLIYFSYDVKMKEKGDIPEGYSVSREKKERFSLILESASTNQTSMYLCASSLGASTDTQYFGPGTRLTVL.

This rearrangement joins TRBV7-2 to TRBJ1-2; D might be TRBD1 (5 bases). The CDR3 has 15 amino acids. V was clipped by 1 base and J by 1 base, with 10 bases between them. Per the germline V gene, CDR1 is SGHTA and CDR2 is FQGNSA. This CDR3 is CASSLDPQGNYGYTF. The CDR3 region has the DNA TGTGCCAGCAGCTTAGATCCCCAGGGTAACTATGGCTACACCTTC.

This chain joins TRBV6-6 and TRBJ1-6, with D uncertain. Germline-derived CDR1 and CDR2 are MNHNY and SVGAGI (reference sequence). This CDR3 is 14 amino acids long. V shed 9 bases and J shed 3 bases, with 12 bases lying between them. The CDR3 loop is CASLEALYNSPLHF. The CDR3 coding sequence is TGTGCCAGTCTTGAAGCGCTCTATAATTCACCCCTCCACTTT.

CDR3 sequence reads: CASSLAGADYEQYF. The CDR3, as DNA: TGTGCCAGCAGCTTGGCGGGAGCGGACTACGAGCAGTACTTC. J is TRBJ2-7 and V is TRBV5-4; TRBD2 might be the D (6 bases). CDR1 is SGHNT and CDR2 is YYREEE in the germline V gene (reference sequence). This CDR3 has 14 residues. Trimming cost V 0 bases and J 3 bases, with 10 bases left between them.

The chain uses TRBV5-5 and TRBJ1-1; D unresolved. CDR3 length: 13 amino acids. With 0 bases removed from V and 1 base from J, the gap between germline ends came to 4 bases. The germline V gene encodes CDR1 SGHKS and CDR2 YYEKEE (reference sequence). As DNA, the CDR3 is TGTGCCAGCAGCTTGGGGGCGAACACTGAAGCTTTCTTT. Amino acid sequence: CASSLGANTEAFF.

The rearrangement uses TRBV7-9 and TRBJ2-3; TRBD2 matches 10 bases. This CDR3 spans 17 amino acids. Trimming cost V 6 bases and J 6 bases; bases outside gene matches: 15. Germline CDR1 SEHNR, CDR2 FQNEAQ (reference sequence). CDR3 bases: TGTGCCAGCAGGCATCTCCTAGCGGGAGCATTTGGGGATACGCAGTATTTT. Its protein is CASRHLLAGAFGDTQYF.

This clone was found a few times. V is TRBV7-9 and J is TRBJ2-1; 16 bases match TRBD2. The germline V gene has CDR1 SEHNR and CDR2 FQNEAQ (reference sequence). With 7 bases clipped from V and 6 bases from J, the junction kept 12 bases outside the gene matches. This CDR3 comprises 18 residues. The DNA for the CDR3 is TGTGCCAGCACCGTCCCCGGGACTAGCGGGGGGGTCGTCAATGAGCAGTTCTTC. Residues: CASTVPGTSGGVVNEQFF.

This chain joins TRBV15 and TRBJ2-7; the match to TRBD2 covers 9 bases. CDR3 length equals 15 residues. Germline V CDR1 and CDR2: LNHNV, YYDKDF (reference sequence). Unmatched junction bases numbered 6, after V lost 3 bases and J lost 3 bases. CDR3 sequence (DNA): TGTGCCACCAGCAGTCCGGGACTAGCTATCTACGAGCAGTACTTC. It is translated as CATSSPGLAIYEQYF.